This is a list of T cell receptor beta chains from one sample in a study of cytomegalovirus exposure and HLA in healthy donors. Data came from immunoSEQ multiplex PCR; TCRdb stores just in-frame clones and leaves some out. The data show 150,000 to 200,000 clones, roughly 84% seen once. The sequenced material came from PBMCs. The receptor source for this set is a man aged 30 to 39 in good health and CMV-seropositive. Each CDR3 is given with its conserved first and last residue. Fields, in order: J gene, D gene, clone size, V gene, CDR3 DNA, CDR3 protein. A D gene is named only where the DNA matches it firmly. Not every row has a clone size; where given, it reads once, few, many or a size class.

>TRBJ1-3|.|.|TRBV29-1
TGCAGCGTTGGTTGGGGGCGGACTGGAAACACCATATATTTT
CSVGWGRTGNTIYF
>TRBJ2-2|TRBD1|.|TRBV18
TGTGCCAGCTCGGACAGGGGCGGCGGGGAGCTGTTTTTT
CASSDRGGGELFF
>TRBJ1-1|.|.|TRBV27
TGTGCCATCCAGGGGAACACTGAAGCTTTCTTT
CAIQGNTEAFF
>TRBJ2-4|.|.|TRBV13
TGTGCCAGCACCCACGAGGGGGGGAACATTCAGTACTTC
CASTHEGGNIQYF
>TRBJ1-4|.|.|TRBV7-9
TGTGCCAGCAGCTTAGCCCGGGCTAATGAAAAACTGTTTTTT
CASSLARANEKLFF
>TRBJ1-1|TRBD1|.|TRBV4-3
TGCGCCAGCAGCCAAGACACAGGGGGCAAGAGGGGCACTGAAGCTTTCTTT
CASSQDTGGKRGTEAFF
>TRBJ2-5|.|.|TRBV7-9
TGTGCCAGCAGCCCCCCCGGACACCGGGAGGAGACCCAGTACTTC
CASSPPGHREETQYF
>TRBJ1-1|.|.|TRBV6-1
TGTGCCAGCAGTGCACGTTCACAGGGCGGAGCTTTCTTT
CASSARSQGGAFF
>TRBJ2-2|TRBD2|.|TRBV5-1
TGCGCCAGCAGCTTGGCCCGGGGGGGGCCGACCGGGGAGCTGTTTTTT
CASSLARGGPTGELFF
>TRBJ2-7|.|.|TRBV5-8
TGTGCCAGCAGCCTCTATGGTTCCGAGCAGTACTTC
CASSLYGSEQYF
>TRBJ2-7|TRBD1|.|TRBV6-5
TGTGCCAGCAGTTACAGCATGGGACAGGGCTCCTACGAGCAGTACTTC
CASSYSMGQGSYEQYF
>TRBJ1-4|.|many|TRBV4-1
TGCGCCAGCAGCCAAGAGGGGGGAATTAATGAAAAACTGTTTTTT
CASSQEGGINEKLFF
>TRBJ2-1|.|.|TRBV5-1
TGCGCCAGCACCGAAAGGGACTTCTCCACCACCAATGAGCAGTTCTTC
CASTERDFSTTNEQFF
>TRBJ2-7|TRBD2|.|TRBV10-3
TGTGCCATCAGACGCGACCCCGGGGGAGGGTCCTACGAGCAGTACTTC
CAIRRDPGGGSYEQYF
>TRBJ2-3|.|.|TRBV6-6
TGTGCCACCCCGGGGGATGCAGATACGCAGTATTTT
CATPGDADTQYF
>TRBJ2-7|TRBD1|once|TRBV4-2
TGTGCCAGCAGCTGGACAGGGGCGAGCTCCTACGAGCAGTACTTC
CASSWTGASSYEQYF